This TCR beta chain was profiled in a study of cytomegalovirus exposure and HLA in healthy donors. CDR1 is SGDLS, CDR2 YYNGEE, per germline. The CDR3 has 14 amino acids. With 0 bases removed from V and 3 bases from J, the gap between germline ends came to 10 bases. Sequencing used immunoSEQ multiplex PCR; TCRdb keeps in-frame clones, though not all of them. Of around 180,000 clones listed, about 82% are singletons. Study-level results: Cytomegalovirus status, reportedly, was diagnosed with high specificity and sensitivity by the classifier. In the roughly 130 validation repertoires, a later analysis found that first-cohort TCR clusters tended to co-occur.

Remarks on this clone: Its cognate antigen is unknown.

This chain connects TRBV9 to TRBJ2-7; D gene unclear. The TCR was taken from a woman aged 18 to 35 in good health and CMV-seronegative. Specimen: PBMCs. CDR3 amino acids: CASSVESSYYEQYF. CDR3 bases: TGTGCCAGCAGCGTAGAGTCGTCCTACTACGAGCAGTACTTC.